The 12 T cell receptor beta chains below come from one sample, sequenced in a study of metastatic and nonmetastatic thyroid tumors. TCRdb re-called clones from the PCR reads using MiXCR. The sample lists 30,000 to 40,000 clones, approximately 13% seen once, with roughly 9.5% in the top ten. Thyroid surgery was performed in patients who had received no treatment beforehand. What was sequenced was blood. These receptors were obtained from a female donor with papillary thyroid cancer or a benign thyroid nodule (not recorded which). Some clones in this sample may be carry-over from other donors' samples.

This chain links TRBV20-1 with TRBJ2-2; D might be TRBD2 (5 bases). This CDR3 has 16 amino acids. The V and J ends lost 4 bases and 1 base respectively, with 16 bases between them. Per the germline V gene, CDR1 is DFQATT and CDR2 is SNEGSKA (reference sequence). DNA for the CDR3: TGCAGTGCTACCCTAGGAGCGGAACAGAACACCGGGGAGCTGTTTTTT. Amino acids: CSATLGAEQNTGELFF.

This clone showed up many times. The CDR3 DNA reads as TGTGCCAGCAGCTCCTCAACCGAGCAGTACTTC. Protein: CASSSSTEQYF. This chain joins TRBV11-3 and TRBJ2-7; D is undetermined. CDR3 length equals 11 residues. Germline values: CDR1 SGHNT, CDR2 YENEEA. V lost 4 bases to trimming and J lost 6 bases, with 7 bases between them.

A note on this clone: A much larger clonotype is one base distant, so this may be a read error. This CDR3 is CASSLTSGSPPEANVLTF. The CDR3 bases are TGTGCCAGCTCACTCACTAGCGGGAGCCCCCCTGAGGCCAACGTCCTGACTTTC. The chain combines TRBV18 with TRBJ2-6; 11 bases line up with TRBD2. The CDR3 covers 18 residues. With V trimmed by 4 bases and J by 6 bases, 11 bases remained unmatched. The germline V gene encodes CDR1 KGHSH and CDR2 LQKENI. The whole variable domain, remainder taken from reference TRBV18 and TRBJ2-6, is NAGVMQNPRHLVRRRGQEARLRCSPMKGHSHVYWYRQLPEEGLKFMVYLQKENIIDESGMPKERFSAEFPKEGPSILRIQQVVRGDSAAYFCASSLTSGSPPEANVLTFGAGSRLTVL.

Many counts were recorded for this clone. The rearrangement links TRBV3-1 to TRBJ1-1; D gene unclear. The CDR3 runs 14 residues. From germline, CDR1 is LGHDT and CDR2 YNNKEL (reference sequence). The V gene lost 3 bases and the J gene lost 0 bases, with 8 bases spanning the gap. Here the CDR3 reads CASSQGGLNTEAFF. The CDR3 nucleotides are TGTGCCAGCAGCCAGGGAGGGTTGAACACTGAAGCTTTCTTT.

This clone was seen ten or more times. The rearrangement links TRBV20-1 to TRBJ1-2; 10 bases are a match to TRBD1. CDR1 DFQATT and CDR2 SNEGSKA come from the germline V gene (reference sequence). V shed 0 bases and J 8 bases; nucleotides not matched to a gene: 3. CDR3 length: 13 amino acids. The CDR3 reads CSARETGGQGYTF. Here the CDR3 DNA reads TGCAGTGCTAGAGAGACAGGGGGCCAAGGCTACACCTTC.

Concerning this clone: Likely a read error: the CDR3 ends without its conserved phenylalanine or tryptophan. The V call is TRBV7-6, the J call TRBJ2-6; D is tentatively TRBD1 or TRBD2 (5 bases each). V was cut by 1 base and J by 8 bases, with 12 bases left in between. Germline values: CDR1 SGHVS, CDR2 FNYEAQ. This CDR3 has 15 amino acids. CDR3 DNA: TGTGCCAGCAGCTTAGTGGGGGTAGGGTCCAACGTCCTGACTTCC. This gives the protein CASSLVGVGSNVLTS.

This clone was detected ten times or more. The chain is built from TRBV4-1 and TRBJ2-7, with a weak D call TRBD1 (8 bases). Trimming took off 6 bases at V and 2 bases at J, with 17 bases between the two ends. Per the germline V gene, CDR1 is MGHRA and CDR2 is YSYEKL. CDR3 length: 15 amino acids. In nucleotides, the CDR3 is TGCGCCAGCAGGCCGCAGGGGGCGGGAGCCTACGAGCAGTACTTC. It is translated as CASRPQGAGAYEQYF.

This clone was observed at least ten times. The chain has TRBV20-1 and TRBJ1-4; 9 bases are shared with TRBD1. Looked up from germline, CDR1 is DFQATT and CDR2 is SNEGSKA (reference sequence). The CDR3 extends over 15 amino acids. After removal of 5 bases from V and 4 bases from J, the junction contained 8 bases not matched to a gene. This CDR3 reads CSAVPGTGNNEKLFF. The CDR3 coding sequence is TGCAGTGCTGTACCCGGGACAGGGAATAATGAAAAACTGTTTTTT.

This clone occurred many times. The rearrangement links TRBV25-1 to TRBJ2-3; a possible D gene is TRBD2 (6 bases). The germline V and J ends were trimmed by 4 bases and 1 base, with 9 bases remaining between them. Germline CDR1 is MGHDK and CDR2 is SYGVNS. The CDR3 extends over 14 amino acids. The DNA for the CDR3 is TGTGCCAGCAGTGCCTCGGGAGGCACAGATACGCAGTATTTT. This encodes CASSASGGTDTQYF. The full variable domain, completed using reference TRBV25-1 and TRBJ2-3, is EADIYQTPRYLVIGTGKKITLECSQTMGHDKMYWYQQDPGMELHLIHYSYGVNSTEKGDLSSESTVSRIRTEHFPLTLESARPSHTSQYLCASSASGGTDTQYFGPGTRLTVL.

This clone came up many times. The chain couples TRBV19 to TRBJ2-3; D gene uncertain. Per the germline V gene, CDR1 is LNHDA and CDR2 is SQIVND (reference sequence). Trimming took off 2 bases at V and 0 bases at J, with 6 bases between the two ends. The CDR3 sequence is 14 residues long. The CDR3 reads CASSIFTSTDTQYF. Here the CDR3 DNA reads TGTGCCAGTAGTATATTCACCAGCACAGATACGCAGTATTTT. Based on the CDR3 plus reference TRBV19 and TRBJ2-3, the full variable domain is DGGITQSPKYLFRKEGQNVTLSCEQNLNHDAMYWYRQDPGQGLRLIYYSQIVNDFQKGDIAEGYSVSREKKESFPLTVTSAQKNPTAFYLCASSIFTSTDTQYFGPGTRLTVL.

DNA for the CDR3: TGTGCCAGCAGCCCCCCCGGTCAGAATGGCTACACCTTC. It translates to CASSPPGQNGYTF. This chain links TRBV11-3 with TRBJ1-2; D remains ambiguous. The V and J ends lost 5 bases and 6 bases respectively, with 13 bases between them. This CDR3 contains 13 residues. Germline values: CDR1 SGHNT, CDR2 YENEEA.

This clone occurred many times. The rearrangement uses TRBV19 and TRBJ2-7; 7 nucleotides line up with TRBD1. J gave up 3 bases and V 1 base, and 9 bases lay outside the gene matches. This CDR3 contains 16 residues. Looked up from germline, CDR1 is LNHDA and CDR2 is SQIVND (reference sequence). Here the CDR3 reads CASSIAPTGLDYEQYF. CDR3 nucleotide sequence: TGTGCCAGTAGTATAGCCCCGACAGGGTTGGACTACGAGCAGTACTTC.